Presented here are 20 T cell receptor beta chains from one specimen sequenced in a study of early T cells in non-severe SARS-CoV-2 infection. TCRdb re-called the 5' RACE reads through MiXCR, storing one row per CDR3 protein. Of tens of thousands of distinct CDR3 sequences listed, approximately 10% are singletons. Sequenced material: whole blood, taken at baseline. These receptor sequences come from an adult who was a healthcare worker with PCR-confirmed SARS-CoV-2 infection or an uninfected control (not recorded which).

The chain recombines TRBV2 with TRBJ1-5, with 9 bases that match TRBD1. Trimming at V came to 1 base and at J to 8 bases, leaving 6 bases not matched to a gene. This CDR3 is built from 15 residues. The germline V gene encodes CDR1 SNHLY and CDR2 FYNNEI. CDR3 sequence: CASSEDRGRVKPQHF. As DNA, the CDR3 is TGTGCCAGCAGTGAAGACAGGGGGCGCGTGAAGCCCCAGCATTTT.

The chain uses TRBV27 and TRBJ1-4, with no clear D. This CDR3 has 15 amino acids. The V end was cut by 5 bases, the J end by 0 bases, with 10 bases between. Germline CDR1 MNHEY, CDR2 SMNVEV (reference sequence). CDR3 nucleotides: TGTGCCAGCAGTCCGACCCTTGCAACTAATGAAAAACTGTTTTTT. This translates into CASSPTLATNEKLFF.

This clonotype was counted many times. The J gene is TRBJ1-4, the V gene TRBV5-1; D gene ambiguous. The CDR3 is 15 amino acids. Germline CDR1 reads SGHRS; CDR2 reads YFSETQ. Trimming took 4 bases from V and 0 from J, leaving 10 bases between them. CDR3 region: CASSPTSATNEKLFF. The CDR3 nucleotides are TGCGCCAGCAGCCCTACCTCCGCAACTAATGAAAAACTGTTTTTT.

The rearrangement joins TRBV9 to TRBJ1-4, with a tentative D call TRBD1 (5 bases). Germline V CDR1 and CDR2: SGDLS, YYNGEE. V lost 0 bases and J lost 0, with 9 bases in between. The CDR3 length is 16 residues. The CDR3 DNA sequence: TGTGCCAGCAGCGTAGAGGGGAGGACAACTAATGAAAAACTGTTTTTT. Protein product: CASSVEGRTTNEKLFF. Drawing the rest from reference TRBV9 and TRBJ1-4, the complete variable domain is DSGVTQTPKHLITATGQRVTLRCSPRSGDLSVYWYQQSLDQGLQFLIQYYNGEERAKGNILERFSAQQFPDLHSELNLSSLELGDSALYFCASSVEGRTTNEKLFFGSGTQLSVL.

The CDR3 nucleotides read TGTGCCAGCAGTCTACACTCATGGACAGGGGATCAGCCCCAGCATTTT. Translating it yields CASSLHSWTGDQPQHF. The J gene is TRBJ1-5, the V gene TRBV12-3 or TRBV12-4; 9 bases align to TRBD1. V shed 5 bases and J 5 bases; nucleotides not matched to a gene: 10. The CDR3 contains 16 residues.

Remarks on this clonotype: A read error may account for a junction end that differs from germline. This rearrangement joins TRBV29-1 to TRBJ2-1; 7 nucleotides agree with TRBD1. Germline CDR1 SQVTM, CDR2 ANQGSEA. The CDR3 has 13 amino acids. CDR3 loop: CSAEGATGPEQFF. The CDR3 DNA reads as TGCAGCGCTGAAGGGGCGACAGGGCCTGAGCAGTTCTTC.

This clonotype has only a few counts. CDR3 sequence: CAIRVGQGHEQYF. Written as DNA, the CDR3 is TGTGCCATCAGGGTGGGACAGGGCCACGAGCAGTACTTC. This sequence joins TRBV10-3 and TRBJ2-7, with 9 positions matching TRBD1. Trimming cost V 6 bases and J 5 bases; bases outside gene matches: 5. CDR1 ENHRY and CDR2 SYGVKD come from the germline V gene. CDR3 size: 13 residues.

The table lists this clonotype with many counts. The gene calls are TRBV25-1 and TRBJ1-5, with 8 bases that match TRBD1. The CDR3 covers 13 residues. Looked up from germline, CDR1 is MGHDK and CDR2 is SYGVNS. V was pared by 4 bases and J by 4 bases, with 0 bases of the junction left unmatched. Here the CDR3 reads CASSGTGNQPQHF. The CDR3 bases are TGTGCCAGCAGTGGGACAGGGAATCAGCCCCAGCATTTT. Combining the CDR3 with reference TRBV25-1 and TRBJ1-5 gives the whole variable domain EADIYQTPRYLVIGTGKKITLECSQTMGHDKMYWYQQDPGMELHLIHYSYGVNSTEKGDLSSESTVSRIRTEHFPLTLESARPSHTSQYLCASSGTGNQPQHFGDGTRLSIL.

This clonotype was detected a few times. The chain uses TRBV28 and TRBJ2-5, with 13 bases that match TRBD2. V was pared by 5 bases and J by 6 bases, with 9 bases of the junction left unmatched. CDR3 length: 16 residues. Germline V gene data show CDR1 as MDHEN and CDR2 as SYDVKM. The CDR3 DNA follows: TGTGCCAGCAGTGAGACTAGCGGGGGGTTTAGGCAGACCCAGTACTTC. Its protein product is CASSETSGGFRQTQYF.

V and J are TRBV6-5 and TRBJ2-2, with 12 bases matching TRBD2. The CDR3 has 15 residues. After removal of 6 bases from V and 4 bases from J, the junction contained 3 bases not matched to a gene. CDR1 is MNHEY, CDR2 SVGAGI, per germline. CDR3 sequence (DNA): TGTGCCAGCAGCGGACTAGCGGGGTTCACCGGGGAGCTGTTTTTT. Translation: CASSGLAGFTGELFF.

The chain recombines TRBV29-1 with TRBJ2-7; D ambiguous. The V gene's germline CDR1 is SQVTM and CDR2 ANQGSEA. The V and J ends lost 7 bases and 3 bases respectively, with 4 bases between them. The CDR3 has 9 amino acids. CDR3 sequence reads: CSEHYEQYF. For the CDR3, the DNA is TGCAGCGAACACTACGAGCAGTACTTC.

V usage is TRBV2 and J usage is TRBJ2-5; tentatively, D is TRBD1 (5 bases). Per germline, CDR1 SNHLY and CDR2 FYNNEI. The length of the CDR3 is 13 residues. V gave up 4 bases and J gave up 4 bases, with 10 bases separating them. The CDR3 DNA follows: TGTGCCAGCAGTGTACTCAGGGCAGAGACCCAGTACTTC. The encoded protein is CASSVLRAETQYF.

The V and J genes are TRBV12-3 or TRBV12-4 and TRBJ2-7; no firm D call. V lost 8 bases to trimming and J lost 3 bases, with 14 bases between them. There are 13 residues in the CDR3. The CDR3: CASLQDSDYEQYF. The DNA for the CDR3 is TGTGCCAGCCTTCAAGACTCAGACTACGAGCAGTACTTC.

V is TRBV5-1 and J is TRBJ2-1; D gene unclear. Germline CDR1 and CDR2: SGHRS and YFSETQ. V lost 4 bases, J lost 5 bases, and 10 bases lay in between. This CDR3 is built from 13 residues. Here the CDR3 reads CASSTGQNNEQFF. DNA of the CDR3: TGCGCCAGCAGCACGGGCCAGAACAATGAGCAGTTCTTC.

This clonotype was seen more than once but under ten times. J is TRBJ2-4 and V is TRBV11-2; no firm D call. CDR3 length: 19 residues. Trimming removed 4 bases from V and 0 bases from J, with 22 bases in between. Germline V lookup: CDR1 SGHAT, CDR2 FQNNGV. The CDR3 bases are TGTGCCAGCAGCTCTCCCCGTTCTGGACCCATACTAGCCAAAAACATTCAGTACTTC. Amino acids: CASSSPRSGPILAKNIQYF.

The table lists this clonotype with many counts. V is TRBV4-3 and J is TRBJ2-3; 7 nucleotides line up with TRBD1. Germline V lookup: CDR1 LGHNA, CDR2 YSLEER. V was pared by 3 bases and J by 2 bases, with 8 bases of the junction left unmatched. The CDR3 runs 16 residues. The CDR3 is CASSHLWTGFTDTQYF. The DNA of the CDR3 is TGCGCCAGCAGCCACCTTTGGACAGGCTTCACAGATACGCAGTATTTT.

This clonotype was observed a few times. This chain links TRBV5-8 with TRBJ1-6; D not resolved. Trimming shortened V by 2 bases and J by 7 bases, and 13 bases separated the two germline ends. CDR1 and CDR2 from the germline V gene are SGHTS and YDEGEE. The CDR3 length is 15 residues. CDR3 loop: CASSFPGRVNSPLHF. CDR3 nucleotides: TGTGCCAGCAGCTTTCCAGGACGGGTAAATTCACCCCTCCACTTT.

This clonotype was seen repeatedly, ten times or more. The genes are TRBV3-1 and TRBJ1-2, with D perhaps TRBD1 (5 bases). The CDR3 consists of 13 residues. Germline V lookup: CDR1 LGHDT, CDR2 YNNKEL (reference sequence). V gave up 7 bases and J gave up 2 bases, with 11 bases separating them. The CDR3 spells CASNSGGNYGYTF. CDR3 in DNA: TGTGCCAGCAACTCTGGGGGGAACTATGGCTACACCTTC. The variable domain in full, with the rest retrieved from reference TRBV3-1 and TRBJ1-2, is DTAVSQTPKYLVTQMGNDKSIKCEQNLGHDTMYWYKQDSKKFLKIMFSYNNKELIINETVPNRFSPKSPDKAHLNLHINSLELGDSAVYFCASNSGGNYGYTFGSGTRLTVV.

This clonotype was picked up a small number of times. The chain couples TRBV12-3 or TRBV12-4 to TRBJ2-5, with a weak D call TRBD2 (6 bases). V shed 5 bases and J shed 3 bases, with 16 bases lying between them. The CDR3 runs 15 residues. The CDR3 reads CASSVSGTPKETQYF. The CDR3 DNA follows: TGTGCCAGCAGTGTCTCCGGGACTCCCAAAGAGACCCAGTACTTC.

In this sample, this clonotype turned up many times. The V call is TRBV7-3, the J call TRBJ2-2; 8 nucleotides align to TRBD1. Germline V CDR1 and CDR2: SGHTA, FQGTGA. CDR3 length: 16 amino acids. With 2 bases clipped from V and 6 bases from J, the junction kept 8 bases outside the gene matches. CDR3: CASSLGLWDRPGELFF. CDR3 DNA: TGTGCCAGCAGCTTAGGTCTCTGGGACAGGCCCGGGGAGCTGTTTTTT.